This T cell receptor (beta chain) is drawn from a study of blood T cell repertoires in COVID-19. Per the authors' pipeline: How many nucleated cells were present was estimated from reference gene primer amplification. Data came from immunoSEQ multiplex PCR; TCRdb stores just in-frame clones and leaves some out. The V and J calls and the clone size are those of that table, but D and trimming were determined from the DNA. The sample carries approximately 170,000 clones, 83% recorded once. The origin of this receptor is a woman over 75 with acute or convalescent COVID-19. Sequenced material: peripheral blood.

This chain's CDR3 is CAWSPGLVDEQFF. CDR3 DNA: TGTGCCTGGAGTCCGGGACTAGTCGATGAGCAGTTCTTC. This sequence joins TRBV30 and TRBJ2-1, with TRBD2 matching 8 bases. Germline loops: CDR1 GTSNPN, CDR2 SVGIG (reference sequence). Unmatched junction bases numbered 5, after V lost 2 bases and J lost 8 bases. This CDR3 region has 13 residues.